These T cell receptor beta chains were read from a single sample in a study of post-analysis software for immune sequencing data. TCRdb re-called the PCR reads with MiXCR, one entry per CDR3 protein. The table shows roughly 620,000 distinct CDR3 sequences, with 40% to 50% occurring only once. The specimen was blood. These receptors all stem from a girl under 18 with multiple sclerosis. CDR3s include the opening cysteine and the closing phenylalanine or tryptophan. D genes are given only for firm matches. Rows give clone size only sometimes, using once, few, many, or a class for an expanded clone.

d_gene	abundance	v_gene	j_gene	CDR3aa	CDR3nt
-	-	TRBV7-2	TRBJ1-4	CASSLALPPGGEKLFF	TGTGCCAGCAGCTTAGCGCTCCCCCCCGGAGGTGAAAAACTGTTTTTT
-	-	TRBV20-1	TRBJ1-2	CSAQERGGRRGYTF	TGCAGTGCTCAAGAGAGAGGGGGAAGGCGAGGCTACACCTTC
-	few	TRBV6-5	TRBJ2-7	CASSSPAGGRSYEQYF	TGTGCCAGCAGTTCTCCGGCGGGCGGGCGTTCCTACGAGCAGTACTTC
-	-	TRBV7-8	TRBJ2-5	CVSNQGRGEQYF	TGTGTCAGCAACCAGGGTAGAGGAGAGCAGTACTTC
-	-	TRBV6-1	TRBJ2-3	CASSELNRETDTQYF	TGTGCCAGCAGTGAACTCAACAGGGAAACAGATACGCAGTATTTT
-	-	TRBV15	TRBJ2-5	CATSSLEGGVEETQYF	TGTGCCACCAGCTCCCTCGAGGGGGGGGTGGAAGAGACCCAGTACTTC
-	-	TRBV29-1	TRBJ1-2	CSVKSGRVSYGYTF	TGCAGCGTTAAATCCGGACGGGTTTCCTATGGCTACACCTTC
TRBD2	-	TRBV9	TRBJ2-7	CASSPFSGWEGIVDEQYF	TGTGCCAGCAGCCCATTCTCAGGATGGGAGGGCATCGTAGACGAGCAGTACTTC
-	-	TRBV12-3/TRBV12-4	TRBJ1-1	CASRFRGNTEAFF	TGTGCCAGTAGATTCAGGGGTAACACTGAAGCTTTCTTT
-	-	TRBV5-1	TRBJ2-5	CASSPSGARETQYF	TGCGCCAGCAGCCCTAGTGGCGCCCGAGAGACCCAGTACTTC
-	-	TRBV7-2	TRBJ1-4	CASSLPPRGQSPKLFF	TGTGCCAGCAGCTTACCTCCCCGGGGACAATCGCCAAAACTGTTTTTT
TRBD2	-	TRBV29-1	TRBJ2-4	CSVVGREFSKNIQYF	TGCAGCGTCGTGGGGCGGGAGTTTTCCAAAAACATTCAGTACTTC
-	few	TRBV20-1	TRBJ1-5	CSALKGAIRNQPQHF	TGCAGTGCCCTTAAAGGTGCAATTCGTAATCAGCCCCAGCATTTT
-	few	TRBV4-1	TRBJ2-7	CASSQTWRVNQGSYEQYF	TGCGCCAGCAGCCAAACCTGGAGGGTTAATCAGGGCTCCTACGAGCAGTACTTC
TRBD2	-	TRBV6-5	TRBJ2-3	CASTTSGGTDTQYF	TGTGCCAGCACCACTAGCGGGGGCACAGATACGCAGTATTTT
TRBD1	-	TRBV6-5	TRBJ2-6	CASSRGTVSGANVLTF	TGTGCCAGCAGCCGAGGGACAGTCTCTGGGGCCAACGTCCTGACTTTC
TRBD2	-	TRBV27	TRBJ2-3	CASSLKASGYTQYF	TGTGCCAGCAGTTTAAAGGCTAGCGGGTATACGCAGTATTTT
-	-	TRBV6-8	TRBJ2-1	CASRYSGGHRQEQFF	TGTGCCAGCAGGTACTCCGGGGGACACCGCCAGGAGCAGTTCTTC
-	-	TRBV12-3/TRBV12-4	TRBJ2-7	CASRTGTSGGEQYF	TGTGCCAGCAGGACCGGGACATCGGGGGGAGAGCAGTACTTC
-	few	TRBV20-1	TRBJ1-6	CNARDHFTGYNSPLHF	TGCAATGCTAGAGATCATTTTACGGGCTATAATTCACCCCTCCACTTT
-	-	TRBV29-1	TRBJ2-1	CSVTGANSYNEQFF	TGCAGCGTTACCGGGGCGAACTCCTACAATGAGCAGTTCTTC
TRBD2	-	TRBV7-9	TRBJ2-1	CASSLVAGGPFEQFF	TGTGCCAGCAGCTTAGTAGCGGGAGGGCCATTTGAGCAGTTCTTC
TRBD2	few	TRBV4-1	TRBJ2-2	CASSGTSGLRTGELFF	TGCGCCAGCAGCGGGACTAGCGGGCTTCGGACCGGGGAGCTGTTTTTT
-	-	TRBV6-5	TRBJ1-6	CASSYRTAVGNSPLHF	TGTGCCAGCAGTTACAGGACAGCCGTCGGGAATTCACCCCTCCACTTT
TRBD1	few	TRBV12-3/TRBV12-4	TRBJ2-3	CASRWDREDTQYF	TGTGCCAGCAGGTGGGACAGGGAGGATACGCAGTATTTT
-	-	TRBV4-1	TRBJ1-2	CASSQAEGVYGYTF	TGCGCCAGCAGCCAAGCAGAGGGTGTCTATGGCTACACCTTC
TRBD2	few	TRBV10-2	TRBJ2-5	CASSEGLAGVGETQYF	TGCGCCAGCAGTGAGGGTCTAGCGGGGGTAGGAGAGACCCAGTACTTC
-	-	TRBV3-1	TRBJ2-1	CASSPLGGAGVYNEQFF	TGTGCCAGCAGCCCTCTCGGGGGCGCTGGGGTATACAATGAGCAGTTCTTC
TRBD1	-	TRBV24-1	TRBJ2-3	CATSDTTRPGQAQYF	TGTGCCACCAGTGATACAACCCGACCGGGACAGGCGCAGTATTTT
TRBD1	-	TRBV6-5	TRBJ2-7	CASSYSGQGYYEQYF	TGTGCCAGCAGTTACTCCGGACAGGGGTACTACGAGCAGTACTTC
-	few	TRBV5-1	TRBJ2-1	CASSPEGTHNEQFF	TGCGCCAGCAGCCCGGAGGGCACTCACAATGAGCAGTTCTTC
-	-	TRBV12-3/TRBV12-4	TRBJ1-5	CASAPGDQPQHF	TGTGCCAGCGCTCCTGGGGATCAGCCCCAGCATTTT
-	many	TRBV7-2	TRBJ2-3	CASSLAGGRDTQYF	TGTGCCAGCAGCTTAGCGGGGGGGCGAGATACGCAGTATTTT
-	many	TRBV12-3/TRBV12-4	TRBJ2-1	CASRGTRDQSYNEQFF	TGTGCCAGCAGGGGGACCCGGGACCAATCCTACAATGAGCAGTTCTTC
TRBD2	-	TRBV20-1	TRBJ2-7	CSASLAGGLTYEQYF	TGCAGTGCTAGCCTAGCGGGGGGGTTGACCTACGAGCAGTACTTC
-	many	TRBV12-3/TRBV12-4	TRBJ1-5	CASSFLGNQPQHF	TGTGCCAGCAGCTTCCTAGGGAATCAGCCCCAGCATTTT
-	few	TRBV7-6	TRBJ2-7	CASSFEARRYEQYF	TGTGCCAGCAGCTTCGAGGCTAGGCGCTACGAGCAGTACTTC
-	-	TRBV10-3	TRBJ2-3	CAISDPGADTQYF	TGTGCCATCAGTGACCCCGGGGCAGATACGCAGTATTTT
-	few	TRBV5-5	TRBJ2-2	CASSLTVTGELFF	TGTGCCAGCAGCCTGACAGTCACCGGGGAGCTGTTTTTT
-	-	TRBV4-1	TRBJ1-1	CASSHREGQRTEAFF	TGCGCCAGCAGCCACAGAGAGGGACAACGCACTGAAGCTTTCTTT
-	few	TRBV27	TRBJ2-1	CASILQGPSYNEQFF	TGTGCCAGCATTCTCCAGGGGCCTTCCTACAATGAGCAGTTCTTC
TRBD1	many	TRBV11-1	TRBJ2-5	CASSVDRDETQYF	TGTGCCAGCAGCGTAGACAGGGACGAGACCCAGTACTTC
TRBD2	few	TRBV7-3	TRBJ2-1	CASSTSGGDEQFF	TGTGCCAGCAGCACTAGCGGGGGCGATGAGCAGTTCTTC
-	-	TRBV9	TRBJ2-7	CASSPLAQGYEQYF	TGTGCCAGCAGTCCCCTCGCTCAAGGCTACGAGCAGTACTTC
TRBD1	-	TRBV20-1	TRBJ2-1	CSARDRDRGWNEQFF	TGCAGTGCTAGAGATCGGGACAGGGGTTGGAATGAGCAGTTCTTC
-	few	TRBV29-1	TRBJ1-2	CSVEAGVRYGYTF	TGCAGCGTTGAAGCGGGTGTCCGCTATGGCTACACCTTC
-	-	TRBV7-9	TRBJ2-1	CASTRTDNEQFF	TGTGCCAGCACCCGGACAGACAATGAGCAGTTCTTC
-	-	TRBV7-4	TRBJ2-7	CASSPKWGLTTYEQYF	TGTGCCAGCAGCCCTAAGTGGGGACTCACCACCTACGAGCAGTACTTC
-	few	TRBV20-1	TRBJ1-5	CSARAANQPQHF	TGCAGTGCCAGGGCGGCCAATCAGCCCCAGCATTTT
-	once	TRBV12-3/TRBV12-4	TRBJ1-1	CASRIGQPNTEAFF	TGTGCCAGCAGAATCGGACAGCCGAACACTGAAGCTTTCTTT
-	-	TRBV5-1	TRBJ1-1	CASSLGEEAFF	TGCGCCAGCAGCTTGGGGGAGGAAGCTTTCTTT
-	-	TRBV29-1	TRBJ1-5	CSVTQGNSNQPQHF	TGCAGCGTTACCCAGGGGAATAGCAATCAGCCCCAGCATTTT
-	few	TRBV4-1	TRBJ2-5	CASSQDRTAQETQYF	TGCGCCAGCAGCCAAGATCGGACAGCTCAGGAGACCCAGTACTTC
-	-	TRBV6-6	TRBJ2-5	CASSKSPGHEETQYF	TGTGCCAGCAGTAAGAGCCCGGGACACGAAGAGACCCAGTACTTC
-	once	TRBV11-3	TRBJ2-7	CASTPGSAETQYF	TGTGCCAGCACCCCGGGGAGTGCAGAGACTCAGTACTTC
TRBD1	-	TRBV12-3/TRBV12-4	TRBJ1-5	CASSQTGESNQPQHF	TGTGCCAGCAGCCAAACAGGGGAGAGCAATCAGCCCCAGCATTTT
-	-	TRBV2	TRBJ2-4	CASSTRDRFLNIQYF	TGTGCCAGCAGCACCCGCGACAGGTTTTTAAACATTCAGTACTTC
-	few	TRBV10-3	TRBJ2-7	CAIKERAEQYF	TGTGCCATCAAGGAGCGGGCCGAGCAGTACTTC
-	few	TRBV7-9	TRBJ1-2	CASSWLAGNYGYTF	TGTGCCAGCAGCTGGTTGGCGGGCAACTATGGCTACACCTTC